The rows below give T cell receptor beta chains drawn from one sample of a study of graft-versus-host responses after intestinal transplantation. Data came from immunoSEQ multiplex PCR; TCRdb stores just in-frame clones and leaves some out. The data hold 57,000 or so clones, with approximately 90% observed a single time. The sample was PBMCs, taken around 120 days after intestinal transplantation. These receptors were obtained from a human patient who received an intestinal transplant, so some T cells may come from the graft donor. The CDR3 runs from the conserved cysteine through the conserved F or W. D genes are given only for firm matches. Clone size is given for some rows only: seen once, a few or many times, or a class if the clone is expanded.

CDR3aa,CDR3nt,abundance,j_gene,v_gene,d_gene
CASSHSGRDHNEQFF,TGTGCCAGCAGTCATAGCGGGAGGGACCACAATGAGCAGTTCTTC,NA,TRBJ2-1,TRBV28,TRBD2
CASSTGGVFHEQYF,TGCGCCAGCAGCACAGGGGGCGTTTTCCACGAGCAGTACTTC,NA,TRBJ2-7,TRBV5-1,TRBD1
CASSKEEQLSYEQYF,TGTGCCAGCAGCAAAGAGGAACAGCTCTCCTACGAGCAGTACTTC,NA,TRBJ2-7,TRBV21-1,NA
CASTTGKNTGELFF,TGTGCCAGCACGACAGGGAAGAACACCGGGGAGCTGTTTTTT,NA,TRBJ2-2,TRBV2,TRBD1
CASSQDRTDNYNEQFF,TGCGCCAGCAGCCAAGACCGAACAGACAACTACAATGAGCAGTTCTTC,NA,TRBJ2-1,TRBV4-1,NA
CASSWGTVNEQFF,TGCGCCAGCAGCTGGGGGACAGTCAATGAGCAGTTCTTC,NA,TRBJ2-1,TRBV5-1,TRBD1
CASSLARQSGGEKLFF,TGTGCCAGCAGCTTAGCGCGTCAGTCCGGCGGTGAAAAACTGTTTTTT,NA,TRBJ1-4,TRBV7-6,NA
CASSLSGGFYGYTF,TGTGCCAGCAGTTTATCAGGGGGCTTCTATGGCTACACCTTC,once,TRBJ1-2,TRBV27,TRBD1
CASSYSIGTGRQFF,TGTGCCAGCAGTTACTCGATAGGTACTGGGCGGCAGTTCTTC,NA,TRBJ2-1,TRBV6-5,NA
CASSLDRHYTEAFF,TGCGCCAGCAGCCTTGACAGGCACTACACTGAAGCTTTCTTT,NA,TRBJ1-1,TRBV4-1,NA
CASSLAIPGNTIYF,TGTGCCAGCAGCTTAGCCATTCCTGGAAACACCATATATTTT,NA,TRBJ1-3,TRBV7-9,NA
CASTVTTSGTEETQYF,TGTGCCAGCACAGTGACGACTAGCGGAACCGAAGAGACCCAGTACTTC,NA,TRBJ2-5,TRBV28,TRBD2
CASSLEGLYNEQFF,TGTGCCAGCAGCTTAGAGGGGCTCTACAATGAGCAGTTCTTC,NA,TRBJ2-1,TRBV7-9,NA
CASSLGTSGSSYNEQFF,TGTGCCAGCAGTTTAGGCACTAGCGGGAGCTCCTACAATGAGCAGTTCTTC,NA,TRBJ2-1,TRBV28,TRBD2
CATEAGGGLQETQYF,TGTGCCACCGAGGCGGGAGGGGGGCTCCAAGAGACCCAGTACTTC,NA,TRBJ2-5,TRBV15,TRBD2